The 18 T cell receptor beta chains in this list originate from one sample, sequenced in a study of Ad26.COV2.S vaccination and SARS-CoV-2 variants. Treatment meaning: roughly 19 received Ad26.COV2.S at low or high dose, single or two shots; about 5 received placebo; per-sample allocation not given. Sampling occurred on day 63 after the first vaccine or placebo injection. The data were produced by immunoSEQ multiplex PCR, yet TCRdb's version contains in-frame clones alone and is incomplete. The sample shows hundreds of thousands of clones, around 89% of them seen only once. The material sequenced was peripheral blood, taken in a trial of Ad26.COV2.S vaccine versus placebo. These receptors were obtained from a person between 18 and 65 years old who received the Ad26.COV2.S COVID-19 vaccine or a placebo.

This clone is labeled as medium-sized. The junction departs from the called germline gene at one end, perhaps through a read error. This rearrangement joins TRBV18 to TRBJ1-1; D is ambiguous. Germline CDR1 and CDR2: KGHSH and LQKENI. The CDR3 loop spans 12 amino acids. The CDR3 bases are TGTGCCACCTCACTTGGTAGCACTGAAGCTTTCTTT. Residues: CATSLGSTEAFF. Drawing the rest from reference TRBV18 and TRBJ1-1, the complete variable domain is NAGVMQNPRHLVRRRGQEARLRCSPMKGHSHVYWYRQLPEEGLKFMVYLQKENIIDESGMPKERFSAEFPKEGPSILRIQQVVRGDSAAYFCATSLGSTEAFFGQGTRLTVV.

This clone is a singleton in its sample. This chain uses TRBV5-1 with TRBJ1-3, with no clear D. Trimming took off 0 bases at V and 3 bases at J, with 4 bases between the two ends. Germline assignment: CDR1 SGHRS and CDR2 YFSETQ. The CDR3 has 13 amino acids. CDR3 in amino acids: CASSLEDGNTIYF. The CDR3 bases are TGCGCCAGCAGCTTGGAGGATGGAAACACCATATATTTT.

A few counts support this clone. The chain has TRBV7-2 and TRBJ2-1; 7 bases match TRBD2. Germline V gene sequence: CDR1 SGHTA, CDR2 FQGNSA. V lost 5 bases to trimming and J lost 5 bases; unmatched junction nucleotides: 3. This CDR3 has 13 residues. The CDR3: CASSEGLNNEQFF. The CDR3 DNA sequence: TGTGCCAGCAGCGAGGGACTAAACAATGAGCAGTTCTTC.

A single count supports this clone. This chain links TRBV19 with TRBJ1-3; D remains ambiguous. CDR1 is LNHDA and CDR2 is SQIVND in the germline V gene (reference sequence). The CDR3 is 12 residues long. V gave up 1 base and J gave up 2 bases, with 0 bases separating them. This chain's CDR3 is CASSIAGNTIYF. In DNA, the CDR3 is TGTGCCAGTAGTATAGCTGGAAACACCATATATTTT.

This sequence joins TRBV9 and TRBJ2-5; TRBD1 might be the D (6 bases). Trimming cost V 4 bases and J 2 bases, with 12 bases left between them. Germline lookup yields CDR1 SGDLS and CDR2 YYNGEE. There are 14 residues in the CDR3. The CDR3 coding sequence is TGTGCCAGCAGCCGGGACAACCTACAAGAGACCCAGTACTTC. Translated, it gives CASSRDNLQETQYF.

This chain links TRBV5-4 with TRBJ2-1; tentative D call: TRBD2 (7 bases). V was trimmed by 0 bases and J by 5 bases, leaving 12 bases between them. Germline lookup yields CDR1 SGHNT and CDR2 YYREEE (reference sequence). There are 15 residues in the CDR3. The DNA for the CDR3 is TGTGCCAGCAGCTTGGCACGGGGGGCCCACAATGAGCAGTTCTTC. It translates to CASSLARGAHNEQFF.

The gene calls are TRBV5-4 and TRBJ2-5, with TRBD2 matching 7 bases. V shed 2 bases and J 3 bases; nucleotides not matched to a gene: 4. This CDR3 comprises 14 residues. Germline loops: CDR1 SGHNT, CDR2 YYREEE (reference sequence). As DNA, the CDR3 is TGTGCCAGCAGCTTTGCGGGGAGGGAAGAGACCCAGTACTTC. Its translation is CASSFAGREETQYF.

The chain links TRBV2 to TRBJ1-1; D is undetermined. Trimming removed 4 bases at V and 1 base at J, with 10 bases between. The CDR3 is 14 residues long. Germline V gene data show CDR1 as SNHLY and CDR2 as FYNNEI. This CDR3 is CASSVTAWNTEAFF. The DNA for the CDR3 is TGTGCCAGCAGTGTAACAGCCTGGAACACTGAAGCTTTCTTT.

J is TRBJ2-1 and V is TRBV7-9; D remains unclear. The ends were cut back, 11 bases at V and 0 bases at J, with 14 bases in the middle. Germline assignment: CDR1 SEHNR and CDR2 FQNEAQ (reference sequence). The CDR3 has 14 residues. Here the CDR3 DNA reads TGTGCCGCCTCTGGTTTGGGCTCCTACAATGAGCAGTTCTTC. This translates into CAASGLGSYNEQFF.

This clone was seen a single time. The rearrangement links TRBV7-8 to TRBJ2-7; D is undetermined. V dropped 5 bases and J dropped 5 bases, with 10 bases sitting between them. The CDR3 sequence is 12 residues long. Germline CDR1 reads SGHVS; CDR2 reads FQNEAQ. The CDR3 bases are TGTGCCAGCAGCCATCCCCGGAACGAGCAGTACTTC. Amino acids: CASSHPRNEQYF.

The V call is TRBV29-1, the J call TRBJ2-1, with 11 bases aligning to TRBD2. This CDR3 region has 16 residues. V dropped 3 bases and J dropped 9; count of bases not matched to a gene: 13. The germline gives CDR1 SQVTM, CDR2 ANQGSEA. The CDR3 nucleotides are TGCAGCGTTGACCTAGCGGGAGGAGTTCATCATTCTGAGCAGTTCTTC. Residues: CSVDLAGGVHHSEQFF.

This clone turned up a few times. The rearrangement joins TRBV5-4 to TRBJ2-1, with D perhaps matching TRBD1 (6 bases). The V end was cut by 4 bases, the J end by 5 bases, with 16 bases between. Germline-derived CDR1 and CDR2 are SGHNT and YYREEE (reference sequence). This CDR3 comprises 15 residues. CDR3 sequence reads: CASSKPGQLNNEQFF. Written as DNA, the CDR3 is TGTGCCAGCAGCAAGCCGGGACAACTAAACAATGAGCAGTTCTTC.

In nucleotides, the CDR3 is TGTGCCAGCAGTTACTCCCTAGGGACAGATACGCAGTATTTT. It encodes CASSYSLGTDTQYF. The chain links TRBV6-2 or TRBV6-3 to TRBJ2-3; D gene unclear. Trimming shortened V by 0 bases and J by 3 bases, and 7 bases separated the two germline ends. There are 14 residues in the CDR3. Germline V lookup: CDR1 MNHEY, CDR2 SVGEGT.

This CDR3 reads CASSPRTGTYNEQFF. The CDR3 DNA sequence: TGTGCCAGCAGCCCCCGGACAGGGACCTACAATGAGCAGTTCTTC. V and J are TRBV5-6 and TRBJ2-1, with 8 bases that match TRBD1. Germline V gene sequence: CDR1 SGHDT, CDR2 YYEEEE. The CDR3 extends over 15 amino acids. V gave up 4 bases and J gave up 2 bases; unmatched junction bases: 5.

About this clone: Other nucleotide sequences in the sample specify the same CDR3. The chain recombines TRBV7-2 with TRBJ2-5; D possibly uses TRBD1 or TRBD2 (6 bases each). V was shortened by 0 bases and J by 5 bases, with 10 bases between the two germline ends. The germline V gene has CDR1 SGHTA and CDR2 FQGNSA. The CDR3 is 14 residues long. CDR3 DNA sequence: TGTGCCAGCAGCTTAGCGGGGGGCGGGGAGACCCAGTACTTC. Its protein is CASSLAGGGETQYF. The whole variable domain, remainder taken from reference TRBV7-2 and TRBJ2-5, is GAGVSQSPSNKVTEKGKDVELRCDPISGHTALYWYRQSLGQGLEFLIYFQGNSAPDKSGLPSDRFSAERTGGSVSTLTIQRTQQEDSAVYLCASSLAGGGETQYFGPGTRLLVL.

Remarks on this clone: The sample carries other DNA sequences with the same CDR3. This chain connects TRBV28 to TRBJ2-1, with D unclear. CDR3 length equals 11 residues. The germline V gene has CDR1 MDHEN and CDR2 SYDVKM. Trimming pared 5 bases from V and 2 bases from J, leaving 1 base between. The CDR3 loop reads CASSTYNEQFF. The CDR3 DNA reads TGTGCCAGCAGTACCTACAATGAGCAGTTCTTC.

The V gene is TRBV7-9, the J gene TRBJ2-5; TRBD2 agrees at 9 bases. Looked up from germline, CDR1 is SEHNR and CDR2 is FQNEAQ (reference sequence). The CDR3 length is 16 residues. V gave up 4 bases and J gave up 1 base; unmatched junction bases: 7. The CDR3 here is CASSSLLAGTQETQYF. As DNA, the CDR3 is TGTGCCAGCAGCTCCCTCCTAGCGGGAACCCAAGAGACCCAGTACTTC. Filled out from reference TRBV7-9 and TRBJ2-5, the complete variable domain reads DTGVSQNPRHKITKRGQNVTFRCDPISEHNRLYWYRQTLGQGPEFLTYFQNEAQLEKSRLLSDRFSAERPKGSFSTLEIQRTEQGDSAMYLCASSSLLAGTQETQYFGPGTRLLVL.

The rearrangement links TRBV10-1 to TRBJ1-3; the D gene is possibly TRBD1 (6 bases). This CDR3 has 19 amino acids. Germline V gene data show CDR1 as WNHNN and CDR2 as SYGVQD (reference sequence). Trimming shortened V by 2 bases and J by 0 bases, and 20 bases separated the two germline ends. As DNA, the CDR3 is TGCGCCAGCAGTGAGAAACAGGGCCCCCCAGCAAGCTCTGGAAACACCATATATTTT. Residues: CASSEKQGPPASSGNTIYF.